Below are 2 T cell receptor beta chains sequenced from a single sample in a study of cytomegalovirus exposure and HLA in healthy donors. The study ran its PCR with 60 Vbeta and 13 Jbeta primers. TCRdb keeps only in-frame clones here, not all; method: immunoSEQ multiplex PCR. The sample records over 95,000 clones, 60% to 80% being singletons. The sequenced material came from PBMCs. The receptors stem from a man aged 18-30 years in good health and CMV-seropositive.

The chain joins TRBV18 to TRBJ2-7; perhaps TRBD1 as D (5 bases). There are 13 residues in the CDR3. Germline CDR1 reads KGHSH; CDR2 reads LQKENI. With 6 bases removed from V and 2 bases from J, the gap between germline ends came to 11 bases. The CDR3 spells CASSATGPYEQYV. DNA for the CDR3: TGTGCCAGCTCCGCCACAGGCCCCTACGAGCAGTACGTC.

V gene TRBV5-1 combines with J gene TRBJ2-1, with D uncertain. V dropped 0 bases and J dropped 7 bases, with 8 bases sitting between them. CDR1 is SGHRS and CDR2 is YFSETQ in the germline V gene. This CDR3 is 13 amino acids long. CDR3 sequence (DNA): TGCGCCAGCAGCTTGGAACTATCTAATGAGCAGTTCTTC. As protein: CASSLELSNEQFF.